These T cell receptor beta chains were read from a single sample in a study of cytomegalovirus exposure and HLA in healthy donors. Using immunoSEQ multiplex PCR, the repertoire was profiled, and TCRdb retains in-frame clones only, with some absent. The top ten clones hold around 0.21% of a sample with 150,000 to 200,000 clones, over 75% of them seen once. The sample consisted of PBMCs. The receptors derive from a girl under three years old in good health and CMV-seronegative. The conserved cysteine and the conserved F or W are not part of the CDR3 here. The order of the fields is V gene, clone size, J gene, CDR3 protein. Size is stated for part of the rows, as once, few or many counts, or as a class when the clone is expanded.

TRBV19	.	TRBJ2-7	ASSIVGVSNEQY
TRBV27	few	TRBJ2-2	ASRLTGNGYWELF
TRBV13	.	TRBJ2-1	ASSPEGLAGGNEQF
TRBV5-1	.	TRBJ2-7	ASSVWTSRGRHEQY
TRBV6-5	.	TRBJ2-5	ASSYSSGGIKETQY
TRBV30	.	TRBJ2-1	AWSVWELGRYNEQF
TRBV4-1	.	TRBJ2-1	ASSQIMTSEQF
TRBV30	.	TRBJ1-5	AWKQGNQPQH
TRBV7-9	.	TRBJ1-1	ASSLGNRENTEAF
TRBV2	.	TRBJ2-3	ASTELIDTQY
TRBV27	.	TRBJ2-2	ASSPRRYGELF
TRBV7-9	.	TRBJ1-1	SSSFWNTEAF
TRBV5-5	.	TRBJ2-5	ASSRRGAQETQY
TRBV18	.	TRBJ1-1	ASSPADMNTEAF
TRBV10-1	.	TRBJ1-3	ASSGSSDSGNTIY
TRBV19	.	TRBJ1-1	ASSHRGGTEAF
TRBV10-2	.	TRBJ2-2	ASSEYRGGELF
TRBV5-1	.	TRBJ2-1	ASSPHSSEQF
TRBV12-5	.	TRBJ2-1	ASGLVLSGDNEQF
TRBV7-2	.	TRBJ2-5	ASSLRTSGSNWY
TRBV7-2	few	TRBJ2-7	ASSPRQGGTYEQY
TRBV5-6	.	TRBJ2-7	ASSFHRGAYEQY
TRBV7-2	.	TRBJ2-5	ASSFVGGRETQY
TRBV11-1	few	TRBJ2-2	ASSYGPNTGELF